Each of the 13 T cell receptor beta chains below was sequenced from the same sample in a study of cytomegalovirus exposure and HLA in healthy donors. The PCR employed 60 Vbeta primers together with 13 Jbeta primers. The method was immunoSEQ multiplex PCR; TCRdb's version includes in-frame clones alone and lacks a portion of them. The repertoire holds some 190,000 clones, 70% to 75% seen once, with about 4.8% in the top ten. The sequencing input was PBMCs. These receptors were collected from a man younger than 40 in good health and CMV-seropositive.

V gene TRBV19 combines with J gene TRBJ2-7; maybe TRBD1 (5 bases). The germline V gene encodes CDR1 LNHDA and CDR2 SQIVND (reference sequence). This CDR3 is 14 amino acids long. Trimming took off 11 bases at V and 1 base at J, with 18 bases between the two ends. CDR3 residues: CAELDQGTSYEQYF. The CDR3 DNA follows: TGTGCCGAGTTGGATCAGGGTACTTCCTACGAGCAGTACTTC.

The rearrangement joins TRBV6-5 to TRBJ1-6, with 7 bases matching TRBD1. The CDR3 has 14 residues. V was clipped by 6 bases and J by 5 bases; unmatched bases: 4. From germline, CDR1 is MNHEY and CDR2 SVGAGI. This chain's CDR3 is CASRATGDNSPLHF. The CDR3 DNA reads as TGTGCCAGCAGGGCAACAGGGGATAATTCACCCCTCCACTTT.

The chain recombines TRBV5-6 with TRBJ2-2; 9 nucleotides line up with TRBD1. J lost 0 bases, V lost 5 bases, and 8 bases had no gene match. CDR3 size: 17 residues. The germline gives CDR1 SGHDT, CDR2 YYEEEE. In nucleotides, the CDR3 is TGTGCCAGCAGGGTCCCGGGACAGGGTACGAACACCGGGGAGCTGTTTTTT. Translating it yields CASRVPGQGTNTGELFF.

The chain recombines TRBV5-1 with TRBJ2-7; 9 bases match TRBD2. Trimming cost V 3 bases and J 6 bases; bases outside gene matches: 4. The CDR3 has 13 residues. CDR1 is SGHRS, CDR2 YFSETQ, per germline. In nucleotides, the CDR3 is TGCGCCAGCAGCTGGACTAGCGTCAGCGAGCAGTACTTC. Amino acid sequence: CASSWTSVSEQYF.

The CDR3: CASSQAQFYEQYF. CDR3 DNA sequence: TGCGCCAGCAGCCAAGCACAGTTCTACGAGCAGTACTTC. This chain connects TRBV4-3 to TRBJ2-7; D remains ambiguous. Trimming removed 1 base at V and 3 bases at J, with 7 bases between. Germline values: CDR1 LGHNA, CDR2 YSLEER. CDR3 size: 13 residues.

The CDR3 DNA sequence: TGTGCCTGGAGTGTACTAGAGGGAAGGAAACTGTTTTTT. It specifies CAWSVLEGRKLFF. The J gene is TRBJ1-4, the V gene TRBV30; no definite D call. Germline CDR1 reads GTSNPN; CDR2 reads SVGIG (reference sequence). The CDR3 is 13 amino acids. The germline V and J ends were trimmed by 0 bases and 11 bases, with 13 bases remaining between them.

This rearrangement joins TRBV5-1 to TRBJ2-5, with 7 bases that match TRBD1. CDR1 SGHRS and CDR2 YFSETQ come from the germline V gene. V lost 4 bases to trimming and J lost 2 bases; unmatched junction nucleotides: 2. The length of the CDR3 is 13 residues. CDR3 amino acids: CASSLGQQETQYF. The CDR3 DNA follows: TGCGCCAGCAGCCTGGGACAGCAAGAGACCCAGTACTTC.

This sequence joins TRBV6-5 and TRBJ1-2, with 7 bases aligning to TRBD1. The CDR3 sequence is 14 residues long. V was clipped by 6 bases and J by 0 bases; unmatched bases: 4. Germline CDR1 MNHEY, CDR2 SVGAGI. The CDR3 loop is CASRTGVSNYGYTF. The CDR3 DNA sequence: TGTGCCAGCAGAACAGGGGTCTCTAACTATGGCTACACCTTC.

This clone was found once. CDR3 amino acids: CASRSFDRVGYTF. Here the CDR3 DNA reads TGTGCCAGCAGATCCTTCGACAGGGTTGGCTACACCTTC. The chain recombines TRBV28 with TRBJ1-2; 7 bases are shared with TRBD1. This CDR3 is 13 amino acids long. J lost 7 bases, V lost 6 bases, and 8 bases had no gene match. Germline V gives CDR1 MDHEN, CDR2 SYDVKM.

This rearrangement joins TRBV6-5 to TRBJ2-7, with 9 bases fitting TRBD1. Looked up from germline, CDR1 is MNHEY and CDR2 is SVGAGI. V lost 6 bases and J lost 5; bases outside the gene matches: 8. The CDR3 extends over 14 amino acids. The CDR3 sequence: CASSPDRGYHEQYF. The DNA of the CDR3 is TGTGCCAGCAGCCCCGACAGGGGGTACCACGAGCAGTACTTC.

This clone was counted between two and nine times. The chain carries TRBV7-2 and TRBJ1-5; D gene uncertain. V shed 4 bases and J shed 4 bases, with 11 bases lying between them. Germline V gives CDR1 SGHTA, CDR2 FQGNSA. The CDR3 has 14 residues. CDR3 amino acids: CASSYGRTNQPQHF. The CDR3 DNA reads TGTGCCAGCAGCTACGGACGGACTAATCAGCCCCAGCATTTT. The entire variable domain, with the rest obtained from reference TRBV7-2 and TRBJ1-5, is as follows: GAGVSQSPSNKVTEKGKDVELRCDPISGHTALYWYRQSLGQGLEFLIYFQGNSAPDKSGLPSDRFSAERTGGSVSTLTIQRTQQEDSAVYLCASSYGRTNQPQHFGDGTRLSIL.

CDR3 nucleotides: TGTGCCAGCAGCTCGGCAGGGTCTAACTATGGCTACACCTTC. Amino acid sequence: CASSSAGSNYGYTF. The V call is TRBV7-9, the J call TRBJ1-2; D may be TRBD1 (5 bases). V lost 4 bases and J lost 0, with 9 bases in between. The CDR3 spans 14 residues. Per germline, CDR1 SEHNR and CDR2 FQNEAQ (reference sequence).

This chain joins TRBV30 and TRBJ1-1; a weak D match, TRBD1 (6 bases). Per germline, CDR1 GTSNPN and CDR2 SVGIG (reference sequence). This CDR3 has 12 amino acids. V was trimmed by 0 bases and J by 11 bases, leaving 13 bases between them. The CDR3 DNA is TGTGCCTGGAGTGTACTGGGGGCTGGGGCTTTCTTT. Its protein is CAWSVLGAGAFF. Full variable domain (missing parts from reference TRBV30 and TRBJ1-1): SQTIHQWPATLVQPVGSPLSLECTVEGTSNPNLYWYRQAAGRGLQLLFYSVGIGQISSEVPQNLSASRPQDRQFILSSKKLLLSDSGFYLCAWSVLGAGAFFGQGTRLTVV.